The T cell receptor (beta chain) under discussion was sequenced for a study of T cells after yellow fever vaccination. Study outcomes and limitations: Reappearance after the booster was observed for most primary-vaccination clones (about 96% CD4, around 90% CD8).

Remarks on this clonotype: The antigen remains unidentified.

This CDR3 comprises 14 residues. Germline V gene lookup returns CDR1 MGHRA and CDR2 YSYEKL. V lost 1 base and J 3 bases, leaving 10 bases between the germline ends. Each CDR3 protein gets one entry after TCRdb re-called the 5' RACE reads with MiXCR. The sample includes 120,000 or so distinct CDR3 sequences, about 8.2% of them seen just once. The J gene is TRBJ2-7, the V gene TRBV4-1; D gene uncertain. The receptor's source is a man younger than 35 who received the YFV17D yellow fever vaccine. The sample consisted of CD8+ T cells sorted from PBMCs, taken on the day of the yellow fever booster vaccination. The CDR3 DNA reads TGCGCCAGCAGCCAAGGTGGCGCAGTCTACGAGCAGTACTTC. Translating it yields CASSQGGAVYEQYF.